This T cell receptor (beta chain) was recorded in a study of T cells in localized non-small cell lung cancer. Assay used: immunoSEQ multiplex PCR; TCRdb lists only in-frame clones, some missing. The sample holds about 11,000 clones, more than 70% seen once. The study, taken as a whole, reports: Blood T cell density predicted longer survival; adjacent-lung clonality, shorter.

Regarding this clone: Antigen specificity is unknown.

This specimen consisted of peripheral blood, obtained before any cancer treatment. This receptor was obtained from a male donor aged 60 or over with stage I lung adenocarcinoma.

The CDR3 DNA is TGCGCCAGCAGCCAATGGGCGAGGGGCCAAGAGACCCAGTACTTC. Translating it yields CASSQWARGQETQYF. The V and J genes are TRBV4-3 and TRBJ2-5; D may be TRBD1 or TRBD2 (5 bases each). The CDR3 length is 15 residues. V dropped 2 bases and J dropped 1 base, with 11 bases sitting between them. CDR1 and CDR2 from the germline V gene are LGHNA and YSLEER.